The clone carrying this T cell receptor beta chain was seen a few times. These data belong to a study of blood T cells in healthy people across ages. A second roughly 7 to 11 cycle PCR used barcoded and J-beta primers. One entry per CDR3 protein results from TCRdb running MiXCR on the 5' RACE reads. The repertoire consists of fewer than 1,000,000 distinct CDR3 sequences, with about half occurring once and the leading ten covering about a sixth. CDR1 and CDR2 from the germline V gene are MNHNS and SASEGT. CDR3 length: 14 amino acids. V was clipped by 6 bases and J by 5 bases, with 15 bases between them.

This TCR was sampled from an elderly man in good health. The V call is TRBV6-1, the J call TRBJ2-3, with D perhaps TRBD1 (6 bases). Specimen: blood. The CDR3 here is CASRGPHREDTQYF. CDR3 nucleotide sequence: TGTGCCAGCAGGGGCCCCCACAGGGAAGATACGCAGTATTTT.